This T cell receptor beta chain was retrieved from a study of blood T cell repertoires in COVID-19. V was trimmed by 9 bases and J by 1 base, leaving 10 bases between them. This CDR3 spans 13 amino acids. CDR1 MGHDK and CDR2 SYGVNS come from the germline V gene. The repertoire was sequenced with immunoSEQ multiplex PCR; TCRdb's copy has only in-frame clones and lacks some. The sample includes approximately 65,000 clones, approximately 85% of them seen just once. The sequencing sample was made of peripheral blood. The rearrangement joins TRBV25-1 to TRBJ1-5; the D gene is possibly TRBD1 (6 bases). This sequence originates from a human donor in a cohort sampled during active COVID-19. The CDR3 is CASQGLSNQPQHF. CDR3 bases: TGTGCCAGTCAGGGGTTAAGCAATCAGCCCCAGCATTTT. Supplemented by reference TRBV25-1 and TRBJ1-5, the full variable domain reads EADIYQTPRYLVIGTGKKITLECSQTMGHDKMYWYQQDPGMELHLIHYSYGVNSTEKGDLSSESTVSRIRTEHFPLTLESARPSHTSQYLCASQGLSNQPQHFGDGTRLSIL.